The rows below give T cell receptor beta chains drawn from one sample of a study of blood T cells in healthy people across ages. TCRdb reanalysed the 5' RACE reads using MiXCR and keeps one entry per CDR3 protein. The sample lists under 2 million distinct CDR3 sequences, about 32% seen once, with about 11% in the top ten. Sequencing was done on a sample of blood. These receptors all stem from a woman between 25 and 40 years old in good health. Each CDR3 is given with its conserved first and last residue. D genes are given only for firm matches. Only some rows state a clone size, as once, few, many or a class for expanded clones.

V gene	J gene	clone size	D gene	CDR3 DNA	CDR3 protein
TRBV20-1	TRBJ2-5	.	TRBD2	TGCAGTGCTCCCCCACTAGCGGGACAAGAGACCCAGTACTTC	CSAPPLAGQETQYF
TRBV2	TRBJ2-3	few	TRBD2	TGTGCCAGCAGGTTACTAGCGGTCGGGGCAGATACGCAGTATTTT	CASRLLAVGADTQYF
TRBV20-1	TRBJ1-2	many	TRBD1	TGCAGTGCTAGAGCCCCAGGACAGGTCTATGGCTACACCTTC	CSARAPGQVYGYTF
TRBV15	TRBJ2-1	few	.	TGTGCCACCAGCAGAGGTCGAGGGGGAAGCTACAATGAGCAGTTCTTC	CATSRGRGGSYNEQFF
TRBV14	TRBJ2-3	.	.	TGTGCCCGCAGCCAAGAAGGGGAATCCCGTCTGGCGCAGTATTTT	CARSQEGESRLAQYF
TRBV5-5	TRBJ2-1	.	TRBD2	TGTGCCAGCAGCTTGGGACTAGCGGAGATCAATGAGCAGTTCTTC	CASSLGLAEINEQFF
TRBV5-5	TRBJ1-1	few	.	TGTGCCAGCAGCCTGACAGACTACACTGAAGCTTTCTTT	CASSLTDYTEAFF
TRBV2	TRBJ2-1	.	TRBD2	TGTGCCAGCAGTCGGAGCGGGGGAAACAATGAGCAGTTCTTC	CASSRSGGNNEQFF
TRBV11-2	TRBJ2-1	.	.	TGTGCCAGCAGCACCCAGATGGCGGGGAGCTCCTACAATGAGCAGTTCTTC	CASSTQMAGSSYNEQFF
TRBV5-1	TRBJ1-2	.	TRBD1	TGCGCCAGCAAAGTCGCGACAGGGGGAGAGTATGGCTACACCTTC	CASKVATGGEYGYTF
TRBV28	TRBJ2-3	.	.	TGTGCCAGCAGTCCCCCCGGGGCTGGGAGAAGCACAGATACGCAGTATTTT	CASSPPGAGRSTDTQYF
TRBV19	TRBJ2-5	few	TRBD2	TGTGCCAGTAGTATTTACCCGCCTACTAGCGGGGAAGAGACCCAGTACTTC	CASSIYPPTSGEETQYF
TRBV4-2	TRBJ2-1	.	.	TGTGCCAGCAGCCAAGGTTTGGTGACTACGGGAGCCGAGCAGTTCTTC	CASSQGLVTTGAEQFF
TRBV5-5	TRBJ2-7	.	.	TGTGCCAGCAGCTTGGGGACGGTAGGCTACGAGCAGTACTTC	CASSLGTVGYEQYF
TRBV10-3	TRBJ2-1	.	TRBD1	TGTGCCATCAGTGCCAGGGACAGGAGGACCTACAATGAGCAGTTCTTC	CAISARDRRTYNEQFF
TRBV7-9	TRBJ1-5	.	.	TGTGCCAGCAGCTTAGCTAGGACAAGCAATCAGCCCCAGCATTTT	CASSLARTSNQPQHF
TRBV7-3	TRBJ1-1	.	.	TGCGCCAGCAGCCACAGGTGGGGGACTGAAGCTTTCTTT	CASSHRWGTEAFF
TRBV6-1	TRBJ2-2	.	.	TGTGCCAGCAGTCCCATCCGGGCCGGGGAGCTGTTTTTT	CASSPIRAGELFF
TRBV30	TRBJ1-5	.	TRBD1	TGTGCCTGGAGTGTACGGAGTGACAGGGGCAATCAGCCCCAGCATTTT	CAWSVRSDRGNQPQHF
TRBV27	TRBJ2-2	few	.	TGTGCCAGCAGTTTATCCTCCGACACCGGGGAGCTGTTTTTT	CASSLSSDTGELFF
TRBV5-1	TRBJ1-2	few	TRBD1	TGCGCCAGCAGCCCAATACCACAGGGGACCTACACCTTC	CASSPIPQGTYTF
TRBV2	TRBJ2-1	few	.	TGTGCCAGCAGTGGTACTATGAGCTCCTACAATGAGCAGTTCTTC	CASSGTMSSYNEQFF
TRBV3-1	TRBJ2-1	.	.	TGTGCCAGCAGCCGAACGCCCGGCAATGAGCAGTTCTTC	CASSRTPGNEQFF